Listed below are T cell receptor beta chains from one sample, sequenced in a study of primary melanoma T cells and metastatic recurrence. The table came from immunoSEQ multiplex PCR; TCRdb's copy has only in-frame clones and leaves some out. This table lists 75 to 100 clones. The sample was melanoma tumor tissue. All receptors come from a human donor with melanoma. Each CDR3 is given with its conserved first and last residue. D genes are given only for firm matches. The size of a clone is reported for some rows only, either as once, few or many, or as a class for expanded clones.

d_call clone_size j_call v_call cdr3_aa cdr3_nt
NA NA TRBJ1-5 TRBV28 CASSSATGYSNQPQHF TGTGCCAGCAGTTCCGCGACAGGATATAGCAATCAGCCCCAGCATTTT
NA once TRBJ2-3 TRBV7-5 CASSSGQGTDTQYF TGTGCCAGCAGCTCGGGACAGGGCACAGATACGCAGTATTTT
NA NA TRBJ1-1 TRBV9 CASSEALNTEAFF TGTGCCAGCAGTGAAGCACTGAACACTGAAGCTTTCTTT
NA NA TRBJ2-5 TRBV12-2 CTARYSRSGEETQYF TGTACCGCAAGATATAGTAGGAGTGGGGAAGAGACCCAGTACTTC
TRBD1 NA TRBJ2-5 TRBV11-3 CASSEDRGEETQYF TGTGCCAGCAGCGAGGACAGGGGAGAAGAGACCCAGTACTTC
NA NA TRBJ2-5 TRBV6-8 CASLRGAETQYF TGTGCCAGCCTAAGGGGCGCAGAGACCCAGTACTTC
NA NA TRBJ1-1 TRBV19 CASGQIWTNTEAFF TGTGCCAGCGGACAGATTTGGACGAACACTGAAGCTTTCTTT
NA NA TRBJ2-1 TRBV19 CASSMGAVYNEQFF TGTGCCAGTAGTATGGGGGCGGTCTACAATGAGCAGTTCTTC
NA few TRBJ2-7 TRBV6-8 CASSYSTALSYEQYF TGTGCCAGCAGTTACTCGACCGCGTTATCCTACGAGCAGTACTTC
NA once TRBJ1-6 TRBV11-3 CASSGQGTGEGALHF TGTGCCAGCAGCGGGCAGGGGACCGGGGAAGGGGCCCTCCACTTT
NA NA TRBJ1-4 TRBV6-8 CAISLGGSNEKLFF TGTGCCATCAGCTTAGGGGGAAGCAATGAAAAACTGTTTTTT
TRBD1 NA TRBJ1-5 TRBV6-8 CVSSIQGGNQPQHF TGTGTCAGCAGTATACAGGGGGGGAATCAGCCCCAGCATTTT
NA NA TRBJ1-2 TRBV7-2 CASSQTDNYGYTF TGTGCCAGCAGTCAGACGGATAACTATGGCTACACCTTC
TRBD1 NA TRBJ2-5 TRBV27 CASSGGQATMETQYF TGTGCCAGCAGTGGCGGACAGGCGACCATGGAGACCCAGTACTTC
TRBD2 NA TRBJ2-3 TRBV7-1 CASSPAEREGTDTQYF TGTGCCAGCAGCCCTGCTGAGCGGGAGGGCACAGATACGCAGTATTTT
NA NA TRBJ2-1 TRBV11-3 CASSLGPGYYYNEQFF TGTGCCAGCAGCTTAGGTCCGGGGTACTACTACAATGAGCAGTTCTTC
TRBD1 NA TRBJ1-1 TRBV25-1 CASSVDRETEAFF TGTGCCAGTAGTGTCGACAGGGAAACTGAAGCTTTCTTT
NA NA TRBJ1-1 TRBV7-7 CASSPQAGALGTEAFF TGTGCCAGCAGCCCCCAAGCGGGCGCCCTGGGAACTGAAGCTTTCTTT
TRBD2 NA TRBJ2-5 TRBV19 CASSTLGPSGETQYF TGTGCCAGTAGTACCTTGGGGCCTAGCGGAGAGACCCAGTACTTC
TRBD2 NA TRBJ2-3 TRBV11-3 CASSLVVSGPVGTQYF TGTGCCAGCAGCTTAGTAGTTAGCGGGCCTGTGGGTACGCAGTATTTT
TRBD1 NA TRBJ2-7 TRBV7-7 CASSFLTGGYEQYF TGTGCCAGCAGCTTCCTGACAGGGGGCTACGAGCAGTACTTC
TRBD1 NA TRBJ1-1 TRBV11-3 CASSFNQGATEAFF TGTGCCAGCAGCTTTAATCAGGGGGCCACTGAAGCTTTCTTT
TRBD1 NA TRBJ2-7 TRBV11-3 CASSPDRDRPYEQYF TGTGCCAGCAGCCCGGATCGGGACAGACCATACGAGCAGTACTTC
NA NA TRBJ2-7 TRBV6-8 CAISAVSYEQYF TGTGCCATCAGCGCAGTATCCTACGAGCAGTACTTC
NA NA TRBJ2-7 TRBV6-8 CASSPGVGIYEQYF TGTGCCAGCAGTCCGGGAGTAGGGATCTACGAGCAGTACTTC
NA once TRBJ2-1 TRBV8-2 CASSLYLGGEQFF TGTGCCAGCAGTTTATACCTGGGGGGTGAGCAGTTCTTC
NA NA TRBJ1-2 TRBV2 CASSIWQGDGYTF TGTGCCAGCAGTATCTGGCAGGGTGATGGCTACACCTTC
NA NA TRBJ2-2 TRBV9 CASTSSYTGELFF TGTGCCAGCACCTCTTCTTATACCGGGGAGCTGTTTTTT
NA NA TRBJ2-3 TRBV6-8 CASSPGPPSTDTQYF TGTGCCAGCAGCCCGGGACCACCAAGCACAGATACGCAGTATTTT
NA NA TRBJ1-2 TRBV5-1 CASSLFEAGAYGYTF TGCGCCAGCAGCTTGTTCGAGGCAGGGGCCTATGGCTACACCTTC
TRBD2 NA TRBJ2-3 TRBV7-1 CASSPKTSGGPDTQYF TGTGCCAGCAGCCCTAAGACTAGCGGGGGACCAGATACGCAGTATTTT